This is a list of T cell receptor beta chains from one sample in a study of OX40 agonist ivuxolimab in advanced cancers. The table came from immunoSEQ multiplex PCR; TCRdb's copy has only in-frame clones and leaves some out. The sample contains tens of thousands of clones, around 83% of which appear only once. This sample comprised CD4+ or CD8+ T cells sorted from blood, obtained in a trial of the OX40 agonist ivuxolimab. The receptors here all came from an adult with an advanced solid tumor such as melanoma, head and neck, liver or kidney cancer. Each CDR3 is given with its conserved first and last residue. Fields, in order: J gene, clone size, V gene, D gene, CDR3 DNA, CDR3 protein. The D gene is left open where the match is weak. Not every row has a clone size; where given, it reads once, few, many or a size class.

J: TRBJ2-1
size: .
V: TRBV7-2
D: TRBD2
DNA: TGTGCCAGCAGCTTACTAGCGGGAGGCCCAGATGAGCAGTTCTTC
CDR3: CASSLLAGGPDEQFF

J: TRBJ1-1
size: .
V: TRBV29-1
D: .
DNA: TGCAGCGTCAGACAAGCTTCGAACACTGAAGCTTTCTTT
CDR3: CSVRQASNTEAFF

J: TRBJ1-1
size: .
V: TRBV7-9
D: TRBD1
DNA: TGTGCCAGCAGCTTAATGGGACAGGCCGACACTGAAGCTTTCTTT
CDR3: CASSLMGQADTEAFF

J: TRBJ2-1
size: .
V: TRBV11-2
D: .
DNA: TGTGCCAGCAGCTTATTATTCGCTGTCAGACCGCCCGGGAGTAATGAGCAGTTCTTC
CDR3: CASSLLFAVRPPGSNEQFF

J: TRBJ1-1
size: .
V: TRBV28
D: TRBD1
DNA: TGTGCCAGCTCACCTCCCCTTAGGACAGGGGAAACTGAAGCTTTCTTT
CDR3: CASSPPLRTGETEAFF

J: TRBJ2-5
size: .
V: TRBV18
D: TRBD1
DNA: TGTGCCAGCTCCCGGGACAGGGAAGAGACCCAGTACTTC
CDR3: CASSRDREETQYF

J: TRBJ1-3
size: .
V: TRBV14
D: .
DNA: TGTGCCAGCAGTCCAGACTTAGGAAACACCATATATTTT
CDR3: CASSPDLGNTIYF

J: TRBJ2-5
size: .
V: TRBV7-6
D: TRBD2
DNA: TGTGCCAGCAGCCTAAGGCCCGGGACTAGCGGGAAACAGACCCAGTACTTC
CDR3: CASSLRPGTSGKQTQYF

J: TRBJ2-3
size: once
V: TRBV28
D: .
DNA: TGTGCCAGCAGTTTGATGGGAGGAACAGATACGCAGTATTTT
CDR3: CASSLMGGTDTQYF

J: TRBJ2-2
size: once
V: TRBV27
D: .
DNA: TGTGCCAGCAGAGAACAGGGACATGCGAACACCGGGGAGCTGTTTTTT
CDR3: CASREQGHANTGELFF

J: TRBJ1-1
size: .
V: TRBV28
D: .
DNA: TGTGCCAGCAGCTTCCCCCTACGGGGGAACACTGAAGCTTTCTTT
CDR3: CASSFPLRGNTEAFF

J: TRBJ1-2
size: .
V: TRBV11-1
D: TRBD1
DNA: TGTGCCAGCAGCTCACCGGGACAGGACTATGGCTACACCTTC
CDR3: CASSSPGQDYGYTF

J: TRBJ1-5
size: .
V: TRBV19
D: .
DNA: TGTGCCAGTAGTATAGCGGACAGTAGCAATCAGCCCCAGCATTTT
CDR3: CASSIADSSNQPQHF

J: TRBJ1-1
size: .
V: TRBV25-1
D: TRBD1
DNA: TGTGCCAGCAGTGCATCCTGGGGGGACAGGGGGAACACTGAAGCTTTCTTT
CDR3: CASSASWGDRGNTEAFF

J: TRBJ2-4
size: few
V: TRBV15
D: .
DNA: TGTGCCACCAGCAGAGGAGGGGCCAAAAACATTCAGTACTTC
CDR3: CATSRGGAKNIQYF

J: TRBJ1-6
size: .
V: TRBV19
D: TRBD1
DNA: TGTGCCAGTAAGAGGCAGGGGGGAACTGAGTCACCCCTCCACTTT
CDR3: CASKRQGGTESPLHF

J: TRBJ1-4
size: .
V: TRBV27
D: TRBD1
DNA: TGTGCCAGCAGTTTATCCCTCAGGGGGCGTGAAAAACTGTTTTTT
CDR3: CASSLSLRGREKLFF

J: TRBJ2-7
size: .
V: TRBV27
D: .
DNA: TGTGCCAGCAGGCCGCTTGGTACCTACGAGCAGTACTTC
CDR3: CASRPLGTYEQYF

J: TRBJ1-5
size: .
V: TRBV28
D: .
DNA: TGTGCCAGCAGTTTGGGGGGGGCGCGCAATCAGCCCCAGCATTTT
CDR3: CASSLGGARNQPQHF

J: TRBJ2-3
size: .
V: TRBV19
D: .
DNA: TGTGCCAGTTCGAGGGATGGGAGTGCAGATACGCAGTATTTT
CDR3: CASSRDGSADTQYF

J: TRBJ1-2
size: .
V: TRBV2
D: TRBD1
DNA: TGTGCCAGCAGGGGACAGGCCGGCTATGGCTACACCTTC
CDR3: CASRGQAGYGYTF

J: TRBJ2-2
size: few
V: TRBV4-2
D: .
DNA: TGTGCCAGCAGCCAAGATGCCCAGACCGGGGAGCTGTTTTTT
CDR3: CASSQDAQTGELFF